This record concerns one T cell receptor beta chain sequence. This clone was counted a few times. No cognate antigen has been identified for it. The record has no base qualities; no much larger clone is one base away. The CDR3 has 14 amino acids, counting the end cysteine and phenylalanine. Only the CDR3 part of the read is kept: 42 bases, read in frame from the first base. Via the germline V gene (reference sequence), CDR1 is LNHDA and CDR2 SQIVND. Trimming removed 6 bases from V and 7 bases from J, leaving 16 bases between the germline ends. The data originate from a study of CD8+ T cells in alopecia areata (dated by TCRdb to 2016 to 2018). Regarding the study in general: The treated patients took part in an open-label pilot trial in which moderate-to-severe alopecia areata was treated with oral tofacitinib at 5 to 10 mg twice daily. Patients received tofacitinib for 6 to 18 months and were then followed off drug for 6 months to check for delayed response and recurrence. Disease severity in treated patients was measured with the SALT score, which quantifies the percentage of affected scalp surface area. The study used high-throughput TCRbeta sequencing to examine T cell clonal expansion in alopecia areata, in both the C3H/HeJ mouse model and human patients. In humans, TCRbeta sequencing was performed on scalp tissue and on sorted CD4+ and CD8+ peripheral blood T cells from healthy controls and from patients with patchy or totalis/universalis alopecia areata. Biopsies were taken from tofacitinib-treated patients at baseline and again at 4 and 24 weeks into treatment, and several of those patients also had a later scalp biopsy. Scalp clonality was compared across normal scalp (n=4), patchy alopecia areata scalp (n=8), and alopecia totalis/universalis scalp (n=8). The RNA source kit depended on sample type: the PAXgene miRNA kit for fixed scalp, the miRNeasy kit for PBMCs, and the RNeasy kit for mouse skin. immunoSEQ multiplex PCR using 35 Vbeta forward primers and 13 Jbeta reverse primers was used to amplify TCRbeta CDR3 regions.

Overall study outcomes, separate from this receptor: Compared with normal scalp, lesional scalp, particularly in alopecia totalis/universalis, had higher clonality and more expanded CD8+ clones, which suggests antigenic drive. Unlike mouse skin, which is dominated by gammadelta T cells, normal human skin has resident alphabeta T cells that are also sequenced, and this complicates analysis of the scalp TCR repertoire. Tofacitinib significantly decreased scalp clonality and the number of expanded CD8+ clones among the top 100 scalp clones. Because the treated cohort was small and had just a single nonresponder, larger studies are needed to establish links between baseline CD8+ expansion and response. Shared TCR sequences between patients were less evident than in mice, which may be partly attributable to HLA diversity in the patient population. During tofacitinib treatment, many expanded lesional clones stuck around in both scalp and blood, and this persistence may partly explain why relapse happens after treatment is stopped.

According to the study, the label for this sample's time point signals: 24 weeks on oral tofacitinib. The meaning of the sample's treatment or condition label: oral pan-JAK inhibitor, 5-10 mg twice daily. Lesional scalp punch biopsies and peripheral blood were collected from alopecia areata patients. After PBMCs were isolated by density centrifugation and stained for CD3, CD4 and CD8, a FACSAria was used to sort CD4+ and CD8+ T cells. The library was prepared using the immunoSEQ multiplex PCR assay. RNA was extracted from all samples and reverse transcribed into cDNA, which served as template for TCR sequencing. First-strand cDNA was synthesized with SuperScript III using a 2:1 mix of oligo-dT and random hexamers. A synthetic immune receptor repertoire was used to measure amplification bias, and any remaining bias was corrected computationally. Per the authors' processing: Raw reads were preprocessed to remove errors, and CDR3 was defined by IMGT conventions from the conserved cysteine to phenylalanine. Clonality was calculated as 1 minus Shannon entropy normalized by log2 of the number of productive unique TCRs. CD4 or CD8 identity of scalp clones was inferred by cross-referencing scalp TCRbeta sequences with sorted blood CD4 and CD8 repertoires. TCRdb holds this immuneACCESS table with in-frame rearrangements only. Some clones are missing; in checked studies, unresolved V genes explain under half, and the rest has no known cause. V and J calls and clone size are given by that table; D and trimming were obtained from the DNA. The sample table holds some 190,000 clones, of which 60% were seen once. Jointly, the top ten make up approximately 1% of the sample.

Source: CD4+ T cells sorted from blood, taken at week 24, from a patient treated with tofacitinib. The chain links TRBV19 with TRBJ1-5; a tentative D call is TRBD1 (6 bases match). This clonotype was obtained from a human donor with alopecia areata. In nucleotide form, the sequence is TGTGCCAGTAGGAACAGGGAGTCTGGGCAGCCCCAGCATTTT. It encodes CASRNRESGQPQHF.